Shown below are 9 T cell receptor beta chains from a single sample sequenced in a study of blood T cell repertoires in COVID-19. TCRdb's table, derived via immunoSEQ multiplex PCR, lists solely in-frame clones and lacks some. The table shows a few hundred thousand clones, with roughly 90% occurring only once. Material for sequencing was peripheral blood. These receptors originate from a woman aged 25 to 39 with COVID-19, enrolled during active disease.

The CDR3 DNA sequence: TGTGCCAGCAGCCCACGCCGGGGACAGGGGGAGACCCAGTACTTC. Its protein product is CASSPRRGQGETQYF. The chain employs TRBV11-2 and TRBJ2-5; 10 positions agree with TRBD1. The CDR3 totals 15 residues. Trimming cost V 5 bases and J 5 bases; bases outside gene matches: 8. Germline values: CDR1 SGHAT, CDR2 FQNNGV.

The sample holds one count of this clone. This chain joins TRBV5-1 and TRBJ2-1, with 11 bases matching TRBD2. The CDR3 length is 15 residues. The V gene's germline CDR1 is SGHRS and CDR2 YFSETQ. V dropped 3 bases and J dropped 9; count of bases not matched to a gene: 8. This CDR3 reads CASSSLAGAGGEQFF. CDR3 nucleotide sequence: TGCGCCAGCAGCTCACTAGCGGGAGCGGGGGGTGAGCAGTTCTTC. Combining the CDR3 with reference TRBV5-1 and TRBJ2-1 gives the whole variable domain KAGVTQTPRYLIKTRGQQVTLSCSPISGHRSVSWYQQTPGQGLQFLFEYFSETQRNKGNFPGRFSGRQFSNSRSEMNVSTLELGDSALYLCASSSLAGAGGEQFFGPGTRLTVL.

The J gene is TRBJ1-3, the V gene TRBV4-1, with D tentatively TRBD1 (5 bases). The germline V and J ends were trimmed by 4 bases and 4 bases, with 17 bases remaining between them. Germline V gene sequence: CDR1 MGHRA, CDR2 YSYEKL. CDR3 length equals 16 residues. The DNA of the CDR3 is TGCGCCAGCAGCCCCCTGGGGGAGGGGATCGGAAACACCATATATTTT. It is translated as CASSPLGEGIGNTIYF.

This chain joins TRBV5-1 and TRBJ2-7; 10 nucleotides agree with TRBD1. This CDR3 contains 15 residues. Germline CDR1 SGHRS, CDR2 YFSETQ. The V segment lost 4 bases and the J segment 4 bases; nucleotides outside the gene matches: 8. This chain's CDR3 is CASSRDGTGEYEQYF. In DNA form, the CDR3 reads TGCGCCAGCAGCCGTGACGGGACAGGGGAATACGAGCAGTACTTC. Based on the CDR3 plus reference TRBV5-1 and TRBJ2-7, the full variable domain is KAGVTQTPRYLIKTRGQQVTLSCSPISGHRSVSWYQQTPGQGLQFLFEYFSETQRNKGNFPGRFSGRQFSNSRSEMNVSTLELGDSALYLCASSRDGTGEYEQYFGPGTRLTVT.

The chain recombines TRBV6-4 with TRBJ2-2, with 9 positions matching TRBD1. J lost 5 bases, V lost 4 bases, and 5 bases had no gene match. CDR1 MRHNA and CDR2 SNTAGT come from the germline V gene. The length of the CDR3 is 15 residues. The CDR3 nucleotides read TGTGCCAGCAGTGTCACAGGGGGCCGGACCGGGGAGCTGTTTTTT. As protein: CASSVTGGRTGELFF.

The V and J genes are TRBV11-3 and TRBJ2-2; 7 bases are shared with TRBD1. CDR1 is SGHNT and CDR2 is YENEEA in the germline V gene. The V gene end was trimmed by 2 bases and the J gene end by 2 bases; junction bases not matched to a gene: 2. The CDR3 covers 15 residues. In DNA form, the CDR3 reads TGTGCCAGCAGCTTAAGGGACAGAAACACCGGGGAGCTGTTTTTT. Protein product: CASSLRDRNTGELFF. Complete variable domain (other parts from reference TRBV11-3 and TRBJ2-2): EAGVVQSPRYKIIEKKQPVAFWCNPISGHNTLYWYLQNLGQGPELLIRYENEEAVDDSQLPKDRFSAERLKGVDSTLKIQPAELGDSAVYLCASSLRDRNTGELFFGEGSRLTVL.

CDR3 sequence reads: CASSLGGQNTEAFF. The CDR3 nucleotides read TGTGCCAGCAGCTTAGGGGGACAGAACACTGAAGCTTTCTTT. The rearrangement uses TRBV11-3 and TRBJ1-1, with a weak D call TRBD1 (6 bases). The germline V and J ends were trimmed by 1 base and 1 base, with 7 bases remaining between them. This CDR3 has 14 amino acids. In germline, CDR1 is SGHNT, CDR2 YENEEA.

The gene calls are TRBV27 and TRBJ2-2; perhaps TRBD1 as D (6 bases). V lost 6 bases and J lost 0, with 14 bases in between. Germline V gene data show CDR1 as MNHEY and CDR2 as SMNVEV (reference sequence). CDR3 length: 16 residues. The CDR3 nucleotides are TGTGCCAGCAGCCTCCGGAGGACAGCGAACACCGGGGAGCTGTTTTTT. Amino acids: CASSLRRTANTGELFF.

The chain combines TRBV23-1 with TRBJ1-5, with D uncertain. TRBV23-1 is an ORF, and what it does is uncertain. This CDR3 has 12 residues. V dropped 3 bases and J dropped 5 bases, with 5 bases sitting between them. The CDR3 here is CASSHGYQPQHF. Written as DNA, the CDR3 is TGCGCCAGCAGTCACGGGTATCAGCCCCAGCATTTT.